Below are 18 T cell receptor beta chains sequenced from a single sample in a study of blood T cell repertoires in COVID-19. TCRdb's copy holds only in-frame clones and misses some; the assay was immunoSEQ multiplex PCR. The table has about 210,000 clones, 88% seen once. The specimen was peripheral blood. Receptor source: a man between 40 and 49 years old with acute or convalescent COVID-19.

The V gene is TRBV9, the J gene TRBJ1-4; D uncertain. Germline CDR1 SGDLS, CDR2 YYNGEE. Deletions cut 0 bases from V and 0 bases from J, with 9 bases between. The CDR3 extends over 16 amino acids. The CDR3 bases are TGTGCCAGCAGCGTAGCTGCGGAGGCAACTAATGAAAAACTGTTTTTT. Residues: CASSVAAEATNEKLFF.

This chain uses TRBV11-3 with TRBJ2-7; 9 bases agree with TRBD1. V lost 1 base, J lost 4 bases, and 8 bases stayed unmatched. This CDR3 region has 16 residues. The V gene's germline CDR1 is SGHNT and CDR2 YENEEA. In DNA, the CDR3 is TGTGCCAGCAGCTTAGGGAGGTCGGGACAGGGATACGAGCAGTACTTC. This codes for CASSLGRSGQGYEQYF. Full variable domain (rest looked up from reference TRBV11-3 and TRBJ2-7): EAGVVQSPRYKIIEKKQPVAFWCNPISGHNTLYWYLQNLGQGPELLIRYENEEAVDDSQLPKDRFSAERLKGVDSTLKIQPAELGDSAVYLCASSLGRSGQGYEQYFGPGTRLTVT.

The rearrangement joins TRBV7-2 to TRBJ1-5, with D possibly being TRBD1 (5 bases). The V gene lost 1 base and the J gene lost 4 bases, with 14 bases spanning the gap. The length of the CDR3 is 16 residues. Germline lookup yields CDR1 SGHTA and CDR2 FQGNSA. CDR3 region: CASSLEFRTINQPQHF. CDR3 bases: TGTGCCAGCAGCTTAGAATTCCGGACAATAAATCAGCCCCAGCATTTT. Using reference TRBV7-2 and TRBJ1-5 for the parts outside the CDR3, the full variable domain is GAGVSQSPSNKVTEKGKDVELRCDPISGHTALYWYRQSLGQGLEFLIYFQGNSAPDKSGLPSDRFSAERTGGSVSTLTIQRTQQEDSAVYLCASSLEFRTINQPQHFGDGTRLSIL.

The rearrangement links TRBV5-6 to TRBJ2-7, with D maybe TRBD2 (5 bases). The CDR3 totals 18 residues. Germline CDR1 is SGHDT and CDR2 is YYEEEE. V dropped 2 bases and J dropped 6 bases, with 27 bases sitting between them. CDR3 residues: CASSFEGLVGAFFGEQYF. CDR3 nucleotides: TGTGCCAGCAGCTTTGAGGGCTTGGTGGGAGCCTTTTTTGGCGAGCAGTACTTC.

J is TRBJ2-7 and V is TRBV7-6; 9 bases match TRBD1. Trimming cost V 3 bases and J 6 bases; bases outside gene matches: 9. The germline CDR1 and CDR2 sequences are SGHVS and FNYEAQ. The CDR3 length is 15 residues. CDR3 loop: CASSFGTGGLSEQYF. CDR3 bases: TGTGCCAGCAGCTTCGGAACAGGGGGCCTTAGCGAGCAGTACTTC. Full variable domain (rest looked up from reference TRBV7-6 and TRBJ2-7): GAGVSQSPRYKVTKRGQDVALRCDPISGHVSLYWYRQALGQGPEFLTYFNYEAQQDKSGLPNDRFSAERPEGSISTLTIQRTEQRDSAMYRCASSFGTGGLSEQYFGPGTRLTVT.

The chain joins TRBV20-1 to TRBJ2-1; D may be TRBD1 (6 bases). This CDR3 region has 14 residues. In germline, CDR1 is DFQATT, CDR2 SNEGSKA (reference sequence). The V end was cut by 3 bases, the J end by 3 bases, with 12 bases between. The DNA of the CDR3 is TGCAGTGCTAGTAGTCGACAGGACTACAATGAGCAGTTCTTC. This codes for CSASSRQDYNEQFF.

V gene TRBV7-6 combines with J gene TRBJ1-1; 7 bases agree with TRBD1. Germline assignment: CDR1 SGHVS and CDR2 FNYEAQ. V was pared by 1 base and J by 0 bases, with 5 bases of the junction left unmatched. This CDR3 is built from 16 residues. The CDR3 nucleotides read TGTGCCAGCAGCTTAGGAGGGGGCCTCATGAACACTGAAGCTTTCTTT. Translation gives CASSLGGGLMNTEAFF.

This clone was seen a single time. The chain joins TRBV10-3 to TRBJ1-5; 9 bases are a match to TRBD1. Trimming at V came to 6 bases and at J to 7 bases, leaving 4 bases not matched to a gene. Germline V gene sequence: CDR1 ENHRY, CDR2 SYGVKD. This CDR3 has 13 amino acids. The CDR3 DNA sequence: TGTGCCATCAGCACAGGGGGCGACCAGCCCCAGCATTTT. Translating it yields CAISTGGDQPQHF.

J is TRBJ2-7 and V is TRBV5-1; no reliable D call. The ends were cut back, 0 bases at V and 5 bases at J, with 18 bases in the middle. CDR1 SGHRS and CDR2 YFSETQ come from the germline V gene. CDR3 length equals 16 residues. CDR3 amino acids: CASSLGTSSQSHEQYF. DNA of the CDR3: TGCGCCAGCAGCTTGGGCACTTCTTCTCAATCACACGAGCAGTACTTC.

The V call is TRBV28, the J call TRBJ1-5; D gene uncertain. Germline V CDR1 and CDR2: MDHEN, SYDVKM. The CDR3 covers 15 residues. With 6 bases removed from V and 1 base from J, the gap between germline ends came to 13 bases. The CDR3 reads CASRTAGVSNQPQHF. In DNA form, the CDR3 reads TGTGCCAGCAGAACTGCCGGGGTAAGCAATCAGCCCCAGCATTTT.

The genes are TRBV3-1 (or the pseudogene TRBV3-2) and TRBJ2-3; possibly TRBD2 for D (5 bases). V dropped 2 bases and J dropped 7 bases, with 10 bases sitting between them. Per the germline V gene, CDR1 is LGHDT and CDR2 is YNNKEL (reference sequence). The CDR3 has 13 amino acids. This CDR3 reads CASSQRWEYTQYF. In nucleotides, the CDR3 is TGTGCCAGCAGCCAAAGGTGGGAGTATACGCAGTATTTT.

The J gene is TRBJ2-7, the V gene TRBV6-6, with TRBD1 as a possible D gene (5 bases). V was cut by 6 bases and J by 0 bases, with 12 bases left in between. This CDR3 spans 14 amino acids. CDR1 is MNHNY and CDR2 is SVGAGI in the germline V gene (reference sequence). The CDR3 nucleotides are TGTGCCAGCAGCCAGACAGCGCCCTCCTACGAGCAGTACTTC. This encodes CASSQTAPSYEQYF.

V and J are TRBV28 and TRBJ1-2; no definite D call. Trimming removed 5 bases at V and 4 bases at J, with 14 bases between. CDR1 and CDR2 (germline): MDHEN, SYDVKM. This CDR3 is built from 14 residues. CDR3 sequence (DNA): TGTGCCAGCAGTCGACTTGTGAGAGCCTATGGCTACACCTTC. This gives the protein CASSRLVRAYGYTF.

The V and J genes are TRBV29-1 and TRBJ1-2; D is perhaps TRBD1 (6 bases). The V and J ends lost 6 bases and 7 bases respectively, with 12 bases between them. CDR3 length equals 11 residues. Per the germline V gene, CDR1 is SQVTM and CDR2 is ANQGSEA. CDR3 coding DNA: TGCAGCGTCGTGGAACAGGGTGGCTACACCTTC. Translated: CSVVEQGGYTF.

This clone was counted only a few times. The chain couples TRBV7-3 to TRBJ1-1; D might be TRBD1 (5 bases). CDR1 SGHTA and CDR2 FQGTGA come from the germline V gene. This CDR3 is built from 15 residues. The germline V and J ends were trimmed by 1 base and 4 bases, with 13 bases remaining between them. The CDR3 DNA reads as TGTGCCAGCAGCTTAATGGGGCCAGAAAGCACTGAAGCTTTCTTT. This codes for CASSLMGPESTEAFF.

The rearrangement joins TRBV6-5 to TRBJ1-4; maybe TRBD1 (6 bases). Germline loops: CDR1 MNHEY, CDR2 SVGAGI. This CDR3 has 15 amino acids. Between the trimmed V and J ends, which lost 8 bases and 8 bases, there was a span of 21 bases. CDR3: CASCPSGGQGEKLFF. As DNA, the CDR3 is TGTGCCAGCTGCCCTTCGGGGGGGCAGGGGGAAAAACTGTTTTTT.

The rearrangement links TRBV12-3 or TRBV12-4 to TRBJ1-2, with a possible D match to TRBD1 (5 bases). V dropped 3 bases and J dropped 2 bases, with 7 bases sitting between them. The CDR3 runs 13 residues. The CDR3 DNA sequence: TGTGCCAGCAGTTTTCGACAGAACTATGGCTACACCTTC. It translates to CASSFRQNYGYTF.

The rearrangement joins TRBV7-2 to TRBJ2-7; 8 positions match TRBD2. Germline CDR1 SGHTA, CDR2 FQGNSA. CDR3 length: 16 residues. V dropped 5 bases and J dropped 0; count of bases not matched to a gene: 9. The CDR3 loop reads CASSRLGGRSSYEQYF. Here the CDR3 DNA reads TGTGCCAGCAGCCGGCTGGGCGGGAGGAGCTCCTACGAGCAGTACTTC. The variable domain in full, completed from reference TRBV7-2 and TRBJ2-7, reads GAGVSQSPSNKVTEKGKDVELRCDPISGHTALYWYRQSLGQGLEFLIYFQGNSAPDKSGLPSDRFSAERTGGSVSTLTIQRTQQEDSAVYLCASSRLGGRSSYEQYFGPGTRLTVT.